These 11 T cell receptor beta chains were all obtained from the same sample, sequenced in a study of blood T cell repertoires in COVID-19. Some clones are missing from TCRdb's copy, which holds only in-frame ones; the method was immunoSEQ multiplex PCR. This sample has 200,000 to 250,000 clones, with 75% to 85% found just once. The sequencing sample was made of peripheral blood. The receptor set was obtained from a woman aged 65 to 85 with COVID-19, enrolled during active disease.

This rearrangement joins TRBV7-9 to TRBJ1-3; the D is unclear. Germline-derived CDR1 and CDR2 are SEHNR and FQNEAQ (reference sequence). There are 15 residues in the CDR3. The germline V and J ends were trimmed by 8 bases and 4 bases, with 18 bases remaining between them. CDR3 DNA sequence: TGTGCCAGCTCCCGGGGAGCGGAGTCCGGAAACACCATATATTTT. Its protein is CASSRGAESGNTIYF.

V and J are TRBV19 and TRBJ2-2; 7 bases are shared with TRBD1. The CDR3 is made up of 14 amino acids. With 6 bases clipped from V and 3 bases from J, the junction kept 4 bases outside the gene matches. The germline V gene encodes CDR1 LNHDA and CDR2 SQIVND (reference sequence). CDR3 sequence: CASRPTGDTGELFF. The CDR3 bases are TGTGCCAGTAGGCCCACAGGGGACACCGGGGAGCTGTTTTTT.

J is TRBJ2-5 and V is TRBV5-1; D is unclear. The CDR3 spans 13 residues. CDR1 SGHRS and CDR2 YFSETQ come from the germline V gene. The germline V and J ends were trimmed by 4 bases and 4 bases, with 11 bases remaining between them. The CDR3 DNA follows: TGCGCCAGCAGCGCCACCGGTCCAGAGACCCAGTACTTC. It specifies CASSATGPETQYF. Supplemented by reference TRBV5-1 and TRBJ2-5, the full variable domain reads KAGVTQTPRYLIKTRGQQVTLSCSPISGHRSVSWYQQTPGQGLQFLFEYFSETQRNKGNFPGRFSGRQFSNSRSEMNVSTLELGDSALYLCASSATGPETQYFGPGTRLLVL.

The V call is TRBV30, the J call TRBJ1-2, with D possibly matching TRBD1 (5 bases). Trimming took off 2 bases at V and 3 bases at J, with 16 bases between the two ends. This CDR3 has 15 amino acids. Germline V gives CDR1 GTSNPN, CDR2 SVGIG (reference sequence). This chain's CDR3 is CAWSLRTPYYYGYTF. The CDR3 nucleotides are TGTGCCTGGAGTTTAAGGACACCCTACTACTATGGCTACACCTTC.

This chain uses TRBV19 with TRBJ2-5; 8 bases are shared with TRBD1. Germline loops: CDR1 LNHDA, CDR2 SQIVND (reference sequence). With V trimmed by 5 bases and J by 5 bases, 7 bases remained unmatched. This CDR3 spans 14 amino acids. The CDR3 protein is CASSVQGVGETQYF. The CDR3 bases are TGTGCCAGTAGTGTACAGGGGGTCGGGGAGACCCAGTACTTC.

This clone was seen once. This chain connects TRBV7-2 to TRBJ1-1, with D perhaps TRBD1 (5 bases). The V end lost 5 bases, the J end lost 1 base, and 11 bases lay between the germline ends. Germline-derived CDR1 and CDR2 are SGHTA and FQGNSA. The CDR3 length is 14 residues. Written as DNA, the CDR3 is TGTGCCAGCAGCGTAATCCAGGGGAACACTGAAGCTTTCTTT. Translated, it gives CASSVIQGNTEAFF.

V usage is TRBV5-1 and J usage is TRBJ1-3; TRBD1 matches 10 bases. Per germline, CDR1 SGHRS and CDR2 YFSETQ. CDR3 length: 17 residues. Trimming removed 4 bases from V and 0 bases from J; junction bases left unmatched: 7. CDR3 bases: TGCGCCAGCAGCCCTGGGACAGGGGATCGCTCTGGAAACACCATATATTTT. Translation gives CASSPGTGDRSGNTIYF.

The V and J genes are TRBV6-5 and TRBJ1-2; D ambiguous. Per the germline V gene, CDR1 is MNHEY and CDR2 is SVGAGI. Trimming left V 5 bases short and J 2 bases short, with 9 bases between. The CDR3 contains 13 residues. As DNA, the CDR3 is TGTGCCAGCAGTACGTCCCTAAACTATGGCTACACCTTC. Its protein is CASSTSLNYGYTF.

The chain links TRBV10-3 to TRBJ1-1, with a weak D call TRBD1 (6 bases). The CDR3 consists of 15 residues. Deletions cut 2 bases from V and 4 bases from J, with 14 bases between. CDR1 and CDR2 (germline): ENHRY, SYGVKD. CDR3 DNA: TGTGCCATCAGTGAGATGGACAGCTCAACCACTGAAGCTTTCTTT. Protein sequence: CAISEMDSSTTEAFF.

This clone was counted once. This chain connects TRBV7-2 to TRBJ1-3, with D perhaps matching TRBD1 (5 bases). V was pared by 2 bases and J by 3 bases, with 17 bases between. CDR3 size: 17 residues. Germline values: CDR1 SGHTA, CDR2 FQGNSA. CDR3 sequence: CASSLNPTGGVGNTIYF. CDR3 sequence (DNA): TGTGCCAGCAGCTTAAACCCGACCGGGGGTGTTGGAAACACCATATATTTT.

The genes are TRBV7-3 and TRBJ1-3; no clear D gene. The CDR3 spans 14 residues. V lost 4 bases to trimming and J lost 0 bases, with 7 bases between them. The germline gives CDR1 SGHTA, CDR2 FQGTGA. The DNA of the CDR3 is TGTGCCAGCAGCTCAGGCGACTCTGGAAACACCATATATTTT. Residues: CASSSGDSGNTIYF. The full variable domain, its missing parts supplied by reference TRBV7-3 and TRBJ1-3, is GAGVSQTPSNKVTEKGKYVELRCDPISGHTALYWYRQSLGQGPEFLIYFQGTGAADDSGLPNDRFFAVRPEGSVSTLKIQRTERGDSAVYLCASSSGDSGNTIYFGEGSWLTVV.